Presented here are 19 T cell receptor beta chains from one specimen sequenced in a study of blood T cell repertoires in COVID-19. The assay was immunoSEQ multiplex PCR, and TCRdb's table has in-frame clones only and misses some. Found here are 160,000 or so clones, over 75% of them singletons; the top ten hold around 5.3%. The source material was PBMCs or T cells enriched from blood (not recorded which). Receptor source: a woman aged 40 to 49 with acute COVID-19.

The chain combines TRBV28 with TRBJ1-4; D is uncertain. This CDR3 has 13 amino acids. The germline CDR1 and CDR2 sequences are MDHEN and SYDVKM. V was trimmed by 2 bases and J by 10 bases, leaving 11 bases between them. CDR3 bases: TGTGCCAGCAGTTTAAATACAGACGGAAAACTGTTTTTT. Protein sequence: CASSLNTDGKLFF. Full variable domain (rest looked up from reference TRBV28 and TRBJ1-4): DVKVTQSSRYLVKRTGEKVFLECVQDMDHENMFWYRQDPGLGLRLIYFSYDVKMKEKGDIPEGYSVSREKKERFSLILESASTNQTSMYLCASSLNTDGKLFFGSGTQLSVL.

V gene TRBV7-9 combines with J gene TRBJ1-1; 8 bases agree with TRBD1. The V gene's germline CDR1 is SEHNR and CDR2 FQNEAQ (reference sequence). With 4 bases clipped from V and 1 base from J, the junction kept 5 bases outside the gene matches. CDR3 length: 15 residues. The CDR3 DNA sequence: TGTGCCAGCAGCTCGACAGGGGCGCGGAACACTGAAGCTTTCTTT. Encoded protein: CASSSTGARNTEAFF.

This clone was seen just once. As DNA, the CDR3 is TGTGCCAGCAGCGGAAACCGGGGTTCGACTGAAGCTTTCTTT. Its translation: CASSGNRGSTEAFF. V and J are TRBV5-4 and TRBJ1-1; no firm D call. This CDR3 has 14 residues. V dropped 4 bases and J dropped 5 bases, with 15 bases sitting between them. Germline CDR1 SGHNT, CDR2 YYREEE (reference sequence). Full variable domain (rest looked up from reference TRBV5-4 and TRBJ1-1): ETGVTQSPTHLIKTRGQQVTLRCSSQSGHNTVSWYQQALGQGPQFIFQYYREEENGRGNFPPRFSGLQFPNYSSELNVNALELDDSALYLCASSGNRGSTEAFFGQGTRLTVV.

The chain carries TRBV19 and TRBJ2-7; D perhaps matches TRBD1 (5 bases). Looked up from germline, CDR1 is LNHDA and CDR2 is SQIVND (reference sequence). The CDR3 loop spans 12 amino acids. Trimming shortened V by 7 bases and J by 5 bases, and 12 bases separated the two germline ends. CDR3 region: CASKGTGDEQYV. The DNA for the CDR3 is TGTGCCAGTAAAGGTACAGGCGACGAGCAGTACGTC.

The chain combines TRBV11-2 with TRBJ1-2, with D maybe TRBD1 (6 bases). V lost 5 bases to trimming and J lost 5 bases, with 15 bases between them. This CDR3 has 14 residues. The V gene's germline CDR1 is SGHAT and CDR2 FQNNGV. The CDR3 loop reads CASSPDSAYYGYTF. The CDR3, as DNA: TGTGCCAGCAGCCCGGACAGCGCTTATTATGGCTACACCTTC.

The CDR3 DNA is TGTGCCAGCAGCCCATGGGGACTAGCGGGAAACATTCAGTACTTC. Protein: CASSPWGLAGNIQYF. V usage is TRBV3-1 (or the pseudogene TRBV3-2) and J usage is TRBJ2-4; 12 nucleotides align to TRBD2. Germline values: CDR1 LGHDT, CDR2 YNNKEL (reference sequence). The trim removed 4 bases at V and 6 bases at J, leaving 4 bases unmatched. The CDR3 length is 15 residues.

CDR3 coding DNA: TGTGCCAGCAGTGTTCCGGGACAGGGAACAGATACGCAGTATTTT. Its translation is CASSVPGQGTDTQYF. This chain uses TRBV28 with TRBJ2-3; 9 bases line up with TRBD1. With 5 bases clipped from V and 3 bases from J, the junction kept 6 bases outside the gene matches. Germline V gene sequence: CDR1 MDHEN, CDR2 SYDVKM. CDR3 length: 15 amino acids.

This chain connects TRBV6-5 to TRBJ2-3, with 8 bases identical to TRBD2. The CDR3 has 14 residues. The V gene's germline CDR1 is MNHEY and CDR2 SVGAGI. With V trimmed by 5 bases and J by 3 bases, 4 bases remained unmatched. The CDR3 coding sequence is TGTGCCAGCAGTCCGGGACTAGAAACAGATACGCAGTATTTT. Its translation: CASSPGLETDTQYF.

This clone was picked up a small number of times. The chain uses TRBV21-1 and TRBJ2-7; the tabulated D call, TRBD1, remains unverified against the DNA. TRBV21-1 is classified as a pseudogene. The CDR3 consists of 16 residues. CDR3: CASSKERQGTAYEQYV. CDR3 coding DNA: TGTGCCAGCAGCAAAGAGCGACAGGGGACCGCCTACGAGCAGTACGTC.

The rearrangement joins TRBV6-5 to TRBJ2-7; TRBD2 agrees at 7 bases. V lost 2 bases and J lost 7; bases outside the gene matches: 5. Germline CDR1 MNHEY, CDR2 SVGAGI. This CDR3 is built from 13 residues. As DNA, the CDR3 is TGTGCCAGCAGTTACGGGGCGGGAGTTGAGCAGTACTTC. Protein: CASSYGAGVEQYF.

The V and J genes are TRBV9 and TRBJ2-7; TRBD2 is a possible D gene (6 bases). V lost 3 bases to trimming and J lost 5 bases, with 15 bases between them. The CDR3 sequence is 14 residues long. Per the germline V gene, CDR1 is SGDLS and CDR2 is YYNGEE. The CDR3 nucleotides read TGTGCCAGCAGCGCCCGACTAGTTCCCCACGAGCAGTACTTC. Amino acids: CASSARLVPHEQYF.

The chain employs TRBV30 and TRBJ1-1; D is possibly TRBD1 (5 bases). Trimming took off 5 bases at V and 5 bases at J, with 21 bases between the two ends. Germline V lookup: CDR1 GTSNPN, CDR2 SVGIG (reference sequence). This CDR3 has 15 residues. CDR3 protein: CAWVKVVGAGTEAFF. DNA of the CDR3: TGTGCCTGGGTCAAAGTGGTTGGGGCCGGAACTGAAGCTTTCTTT.

The chain uses TRBV5-6 and TRBJ2-2; 7 bases are shared with TRBD2. The V segment lost 2 bases and the J segment 4 bases; nucleotides outside the gene matches: 11. The CDR3 contains 17 residues. Germline CDR1 reads SGHDT; CDR2 reads YYEEEE. This chain's CDR3 is CASSFRAGEVVTGELFF. Written as DNA, the CDR3 is TGTGCCAGCAGCTTCCGGGCGGGAGAGGTAGTCACCGGGGAGCTGTTTTTT.

This clone was counted a few times. The J gene is TRBJ1-6, the V gene TRBV19; D may be TRBD1 (6 bases). Germline CDR1 is LNHDA and CDR2 is SQIVND (reference sequence). Trimming took off 3 bases at V and 7 bases at J, with 16 bases between the two ends. The CDR3 contains 16 residues. The CDR3 reads CASSITRQATNSPLHF. CDR3 coding DNA: TGTGCCAGTAGTATTACACGACAGGCAACCAATTCACCCCTCCACTTT. Variable domain in full (rest from reference TRBV19 and TRBJ1-6): DGGITQSPKYLFRKEGQNVTLSCEQNLNHDAMYWYRQDPGQGLRLIYYSQIVNDFQKGDIAEGYSVSREKKESFPLTVTSAQKNPTAFYLCASSITRQATNSPLHFGNGTRLTVT.

This chain connects TRBV19 to TRBJ1-1; D not resolved. Germline CDR1 is LNHDA and CDR2 is SQIVND (reference sequence). The ends were cut back, 3 bases at V and 6 bases at J, with 14 bases in the middle. The CDR3 contains 14 residues. The CDR3 reads CASSIEGGLAEAFF. In DNA, the CDR3 is TGTGCCAGTAGTATCGAAGGAGGGCTCGCTGAAGCTTTCTTT.

This chain joins TRBV27 and TRBJ1-2, with TRBD1 as a possible D gene (5 bases). The V end lost 2 bases, the J end lost 4 bases, and 11 bases lay between the germline ends. The CDR3 has 14 amino acids. Germline CDR1 reads MNHEY; CDR2 reads SMNVEV (reference sequence). CDR3 in amino acids: CASSLIGGSYGYTF. In DNA form, the CDR3 reads TGTGCCAGCAGTTTAATTGGGGGGAGCTATGGCTACACCTTC.

In its sample, this clone was seen once. The chain joins TRBV7-8 to TRBJ1-2; D is undetermined. The length of the CDR3 is 12 residues. CDR1 and CDR2 (germline): SGHVS, FQNEAQ. V lost 4 bases and J 5 bases, leaving 8 bases between the germline ends. DNA for the CDR3: TGTGCCAGCAGCTCGGGTGCTTATGGCTACACCTTC. It codes for CASSSGAYGYTF.

This rearrangement joins TRBV3-1 (or the pseudogene TRBV3-2) to TRBJ2-3; 14 bases are a match to TRBD2. V trimming: 1 base; J trimming: 1 base; junction bases outside the gene matches: 16. Per the germline V gene, CDR1 is LGHDT and CDR2 is YNNKEL (reference sequence). CDR3 length: 22 residues. The CDR3 region has the DNA TGTGCCAGCAGCCAAGGTGGTTCCGCGGGACTAGCGGGAGATGATGGCACAGATACGCAGTATTTT. As protein: CASSQGGSAGLAGDDGTDTQYF.

The chain has TRBV9 and TRBJ2-1, with 16 bases lining up with TRBD2. Germline loops: CDR1 SGDLS, CDR2 YYNGEE. CDR3 length: 19 amino acids. The V gene end was trimmed by 1 base and the J gene end by 1 base; junction bases not matched to a gene: 5. Written as DNA, the CDR3 is TGTGCCAGCAGCGTAACGGGACTAGCGGGAGGGGGTTCCTACAATGAGCAGTTCTTC. The encoded protein is CASSVTGLAGGGSYNEQFF. Drawing the rest from reference TRBV9 and TRBJ2-1, the complete variable domain is DSGVTQTPKHLITATGQRVTLRCSPRSGDLSVYWYQQSLDQGLQFLIQYYNGEERAKGNILERFSAQQFPDLHSELNLSSLELGDSALYFCASSVTGLAGGGSYNEQFFGPGTRLTVL.